The sequence of this TCR beta chain was determined in a study of cytomegalovirus exposure and HLA in healthy donors. Notes on this clone: No antigen is known for it.

Study results and caveats: Most TCR sequences were rare, but some public TCRs occurred in many donors. In a later analysis, TCR beta V- and J-gene trimming showed a link to a missense DCLRE1C variant.

Amplification used 60 Vbeta primers and 13 Jbeta primers. Generated by immunoSEQ multiplex PCR, the TCRdb table keeps only in-frame clones and is missing some. The table lists some 150,000 clones, more than 70% of them singletons, with roughly 1.6% in the top ten. The origin of this receptor is a woman in her thirties or forties in good health and CMV-seronegative. The specimen was PBMCs.

CDR3 sequence reads: CASSATSGAQETQYF. DNA of the CDR3: TGTGCCAGCAGCGCGACTAGCGGGGCTCAAGAGACCCAGTACTTC. The chain links TRBV5-4 to TRBJ2-5; 11 nucleotides match TRBD2. The CDR3 has 15 amino acids. The junction had 4 bases not matched to a gene; V was cut back by 4 bases and J by 2 bases. Germline V CDR1 and CDR2: SGHNT, YYREEE (reference sequence).